The T cell receptor beta chain described here comes from a study of cytomegalovirus exposure and HLA in healthy donors. On this clone: The target antigen is unknown.

Study observations and caveats: Overall, around 160 TCR beta chains were annotated as cytomegalovirus-associated. TCR beta V- and J-gene trimming, according to a later analysis, was linked to a missense DCLRE1C variant. HLA alleles showed associations with around 15,000 TCR beta sequences in a later analysis, at a 0.05 false discovery rate.

The primer mix had 60 Vbeta and 13 Jbeta primers. Here immunoSEQ multiplex PCR was the method, and the copy in TCRdb shows in-frame clones only, minus some. Seen here are approximately 170,000 clones, about 64% observed once, and the top ten hold less than 1.5%. Trimming cost V 3 bases and J 4 bases, with 4 bases left between them. The CDR3 is 11 residues long. Germline lookup yields CDR1 DFQATT and CDR2 SNEGSKA (reference sequence). The rearrangement joins TRBV20-1 to TRBJ1-3; unclear D gene. Sequencing was performed on PBMCs. The source is a man aged 50 or older in good health and CMV-seronegative. The CDR3 loop reads CSASAGNTIYF. In DNA, the CDR3 is TGCAGTGCTAGTGCGGGAAACACCATATATTTT.